The rows below give T cell receptor beta chains drawn from one sample of a study of blood T cell repertoires in COVID-19. Profiled with immunoSEQ multiplex PCR; TCRdb holds only in-frame clones, not every one. The sample has roughly 210,000 clones, around nine tenths seen once. Sequencing was performed on PBMCs or T cells enriched from blood (not recorded which). Receptors originate from a man aged 25 to 40 in a cohort exposed to, infected with or recovered from COVID-19 (not recorded which). Each CDR3 is given with its conserved first and last residue. The D gene is left open where the match is weak. Size is omitted from some rows. Given values are once, few, many or a class for expanded clones.

d_gene,v_gene,abundance,j_gene,CDR3nt,CDR3aa
TRBD1,TRBV5-4,few,TRBJ2-5,TGTGCCAGCAGAAACCGACAGGGACAAGAGACCCAGTACTTC,CASRNRQGQETQYF
TRBD2,TRBV14,-,TRBJ2-2,TGTGCCAGCAGCCAAGTGCGGGGGAGACCCTACACCGGGGAGCTGTTTTTT,CASSQVRGRPYTGELFF
-,TRBV27,once,TRBJ2-1,TGTGCCAGCAGTTTATACGGGGACACCTCCTACAATGAGCAGTTCTTC,CASSLYGDTSYNEQFF
-,TRBV3-1/TRBV3-2,many,TRBJ2-7,TGTGCCAGCAGCCTGCGTCCAGGGGCTCCCTACGAGCAGTACTTC,CASSLRPGAPYEQYF
-,TRBV27,-,TRBJ2-7,TGTGCCAGCAGTTTAGAGGGACACAACTCCTACGAGCAGTACTTC,CASSLEGHNSYEQYF
-,TRBV12-3/TRBV12-4,-,TRBJ2-1,TGTGCCAGCGGAACAGGGTGGGAGCAGTTCTTC,CASGTGWEQFF
-,TRBV5-5,-,TRBJ2-7,TGTGCCAGCAGTCCGGGACAAGCCCTTACGAGCAGTGGGTTC,CASSPGQALTSSGF
TRBD2,TRBV27,-,TRBJ2-3,TGTGCCAGCAGTTTATTAGCGGGAGGGCCTACTAGCACAGATACGCAGTATTTT,CASSLLAGGPTSTDTQYF
-,TRBV6-1,once,TRBJ2-3,TGTGCCAGCAGTGAAGCGCTAGCCCCCACAGATACGCAGTATTTT,CASSEALAPTDTQYF
-,TRBV7-9,-,TRBJ2-1,TGTGCCAGCAGCTTAAGGACAGAATACAATGAGCAGTTCTTC,CASSLRTEYNEQFF
-,TRBV7-2,-,TRBJ1-1,TGTGCCAGCAGCTTAGGGGCGGGGATGAACACTGAAGCTTTCTTT,CASSLGAGMNTEAFF
-,TRBV28,-,TRBJ2-3,TGTGCCAGCAATGGCGTCCCGCGGGATACGCAGTATTTT,CASNGVPRDTQYF
-,TRBV28,-,TRBJ2-7,TGTGCCAGCAGTGTAATCCGGGGAACCTACGAGCAGTACTTC,CASSVIRGTYEQYF
TRBD2,TRBV3-1/TRBV3-2,once,TRBJ2-7,TGTGCCAGCAGCTGGCGGACTAGCGGGAGCTACGAGCAGTACTTC,CASSWRTSGSYEQYF
TRBD1,TRBV2,-,TRBJ1-2,TGTGCCAGCAACCAACAGGGGGATTACTATGGCTACACCTTC,CASNQQGDYYGYTF
TRBD1,TRBV6-4,-,TRBJ1-1,TGTGCCAGCAGTGATAGGACAGGGTCTGAAGCTTTCTTT,CASSDRTGSEAFF
-,TRBV2,once,TRBJ1-5,TGTGCCAGCAGTGGGTCAGGGGCCACTCGCAATCAGCCCCAGCATTTT,CASSGSGATRNQPQHF
-,TRBV20-1,-,TRBJ2-2,TGCAGTGCTAGTCGGGGAGGCGACACCGGGGAGCTGTTTTTT,CSASRGGDTGELFF
TRBD1,TRBV25-1,once,TRBJ1-1,TGTGCCAGCAGTGACCCCGGGACAGGTCCCGCTGAAGCTTTCTTT,CASSDPGTGPAEAFF
TRBD2,TRBV5-1,-,TRBJ2-5,TGCGCCAGCAGCGGAGGGACTAGCGGGAAAGAGACCCAGTACTTC,CASSGGTSGKETQYF
TRBD1,TRBV11-3,-,TRBJ2-2,TGTGCCAGCAGCGCATCTACAGGGGTCGGCACCGGGGAGCTGTTTTTT,CASSASTGVGTGELFF
TRBD2,TRBV2,-,TRBJ2-4,TGTGCCAGCAGTTGGGAGGCGGGAGGAAGAGACATTCAGTACTTC,CASSWEAGGRDIQYF
TRBD1,TRBV5-6,-,TRBJ1-2,TGTGCCAGCAGCTTGGATGGAGGGGGCAACTATGGCTACACCTTC,CASSLDGGGNYGYTF
TRBD2,TRBV9,-,TRBJ2-5,TGTGCCAGCAGCCCCAGGGGTACGGGAGGGGTGTCGCAGACCCAGTACTTC,CASSPRGTGGVSQTQYF
-,TRBV5-4,-,TRBJ1-1,TGTGCCAGCAGCTTGGCCGCGGGGGGCGGCACTGAAGCTTTCTTT,CASSLAAGGGTEAFF
TRBD2,TRBV9,-,TRBJ2-5,TGTGCCAGCAGCCCCTCGAGCGGGAGGGAAGAGACCCAGTACTTC,CASSPSSGREETQYF
TRBD1,TRBV27,-,TRBJ1-1,TGTGCCACCCAGACAGGGGGCACTGAAGCTTTCTTT,CATQTGGTEAFF
TRBD2,TRBV29-1,-,TRBJ2-2,TGCAGCGTTGAATTGGGGGAGGGATCAGGGGAGCTGTTTTTT,CSVELGEGSGELFF
TRBD2,TRBV27,-,TRBJ2-1,TGTGCCAGCAGTTACCAGCGGGAGGGCCATGAGCAGTTCTTC,CASSYQREGHEQFF
-,TRBV2,-,TRBJ1-6,TGTGCCAGCAGTGCCCGGGGTGGGCTAAATAATTCACCCCTCCACTTT,CASSARGGLNNSPLHF
TRBD2,TRBV20-1,few,TRBJ2-5,TGCAGTGCTAGTCAGCTTGAGTTTGCGGGAGAAGAGACCCAGTACTTC,CSASQLEFAGEETQYF
-,TRBV9,-,TRBJ1-1,TGTGCCAGCAGCGTAGCTGAGGATGGAACTTCGAGGGTAGCTTTCTTT,CASSVAEDGTSRVAFF
-,TRBV19,-,TRBJ1-5,TGTGCCAGTAGTATTCCCGGGAGCAATCAGCCCCAGCATTTT,CASSIPGSNQPQHF
-,TRBV6-2/TRBV6-3,once,TRBJ1-2,TGTGCCAGCAGTTACTCGACTACAGGGAACTATGGCTACACCTTC,CASSYSTTGNYGYTF
TRBD2,TRBV5-5,-,TRBJ2-5,TGTGCCAGCAGCTTGGAGGTAGCGGGGGCTGAGACCCAGTACTTC,CASSLEVAGAETQYF
-,TRBV5-6,-,TRBJ2-3,TGTGCCAGCAGCTTGCTTGAGGGCCCAGATACGCAGTATTTT,CASSLLEGPDTQYF
TRBD1,TRBV29-1,-,TRBJ1-3,TGCAGCGGGGCTCGGGACAGGGCTGGAAACACCATATATTTT,CSGARDRAGNTIYF
TRBD2,TRBV28,-,TRBJ2-2,TGTGCCAGCAGTAAAAGGATAATAGCGGGTAACACCGGGGAGCTGTTTTTT,CASSKRIIAGNTGELFF
TRBD1,TRBV13,-,TRBJ1-1,TGTGCCAGCAGCCCCCGACAGGGGGCAGGCACTGAAGCTTTCTTT,CASSPRQGAGTEAFF
-,TRBV15,-,TRBJ2-7,TGTGCCACCAGCAGAGTCAGGGCAGGGAACGAGCAGTACTTC,CATSRVRAGNEQYF
-,TRBV6-1,-,TRBJ2-3,TGTGCCAGCAGTGCGCAAATAACTTCTAGCACAGATACGCAGTATTTT,CASSAQITSSTDTQYF
TRBD1,TRBV27,-,TRBJ1-6,TGTGCCAGCAGTCCACGACAGGGACACTCATCACCCCTCCACTTT,CASSPRQGHSSPLHF
TRBD1,TRBV7-3,-,TRBJ1-6,TGTGCCAGCAGCCTACCGACAGGGGTTGGACAAAATTCACCCCTCCACTTT,CASSLPTGVGQNSPLHF
-,TRBV28,-,TRBJ1-1,TGTGCCAGCAGCCTTTTCTCTGTGCGTCAGGGCACTGAAGCTTTCTTT,CASSLFSVRQGTEAFF
-,TRBV28,-,TRBJ1-1,TGTGCCAGCAGGGACCGGACGGGGATAAACACTGAAGCTTTCTTT,CASRDRTGINTEAFF
-,TRBV21-1,-,TRBJ1-3,TGTGCCAGCAGCCCAGGTTCTGGAAACACCATATATTTT,CASSPGSGNTIYF
TRBD1,TRBV18,-,TRBJ1-3,TGTGCCAGCTCACCATTAGGGGGCCGCTCTGGAAACACCATATATTTT,CASSPLGGRSGNTIYF
-,TRBV24-1,once,TRBJ1-2,TGTGCCACCAGTGATTATAGGACAGCCTATGGCTACACCTTC,CATSDYRTAYGYTF
-,TRBV5-1,-,TRBJ2-1,TGCGCCAGCACCATAGCTGCCGGCTCCTACAATGAGCAGTTCTTC,CASTIAAGSYNEQFF
TRBD1,TRBV4-2,once,TRBJ1-2,TGTGCCAGCAGCCAAGATCGTCTGGACAGGACAAGAACTGGCTACACCTTC,CASSQDRLDRTRTGYTF
-,TRBV28,-,TRBJ2-3,TGTGCCAGCAGCCCAGGGCCTAGCACAGATACGCAGTATTTT,CASSPGPSTDTQYF
-,TRBV18,-,TRBJ1-2,TGTGCCAGCTCACCCCCGGCAGGCATCTATGGCTACACCTTC,CASSPPAGIYGYTF
-,TRBV6-1,-,TRBJ1-5,TGTGCCAGCAGTGACTGGGCAAACGTCCAATCTTTCAATCAGCCCCAGCATTTT,CASSDWANVQSFNQPQHF
-,TRBV7-8,-,TRBJ2-2,TGTGCCAGCAACTTGGGGAGATTAGGCGGGGAGCTGTTTTTT,CASNLGRLGGELFF